Here is one TCR beta chain with its context. Its antigen is unknown. This CDR3 is built from 11 residues. Trimming took 8 bases from V and 5 from J, leaving 6 bases between them. CDR1 SEHNR and CDR2 FQNEAQ come from the germline V gene (reference sequence). The data are from a study of cytomegalovirus exposure and HLA in healthy donors. At the level of the study: The study placed approximately 80% of its roughly 430 genotyped donors in the Caucasian-associated ancestry cluster. Study-wide results and limits: As a later analysis showed, several of the most significant clusters appeared to be linked to common viral pathogens. As was reported, the classifier diagnosed cytomegalovirus status with high specificity and sensitivity. A prior analysis recorded that most TCR beta V segments were productive about 87% or about 30% of the time.

The PCR used 60 Vbeta and 13 Jbeta primers. Some clones are missing from TCRdb's copy, which holds only in-frame ones; the method was immunoSEQ multiplex PCR. The profile covers approximately 190,000 clones, with approximately 70% appearing a single time and approximately 2.5% taken by the ten largest. The TCR originated in a man in his forties in good health and CMV-seropositive. This chain joins TRBV7-9 and TRBJ1-4; D not resolved. Sequenced input: PBMCs. In DNA form, the CDR3 reads TGTGCCAGCGGGCTGAATGAAAAACTGTTTTTT. This sequence encodes CASGLNEKLFF. The full variable domain, completed using reference TRBV7-9 and TRBJ1-4, is DTGVSQNPRHKITKRGQNVTFRCDPISEHNRLYWYRQTLGQGPEFLTYFQNEAQLEKSRLLSDRFSAERPKGSFSTLEIQRTEQGDSAMYLCASGLNEKLFFGSGTQLSVL.